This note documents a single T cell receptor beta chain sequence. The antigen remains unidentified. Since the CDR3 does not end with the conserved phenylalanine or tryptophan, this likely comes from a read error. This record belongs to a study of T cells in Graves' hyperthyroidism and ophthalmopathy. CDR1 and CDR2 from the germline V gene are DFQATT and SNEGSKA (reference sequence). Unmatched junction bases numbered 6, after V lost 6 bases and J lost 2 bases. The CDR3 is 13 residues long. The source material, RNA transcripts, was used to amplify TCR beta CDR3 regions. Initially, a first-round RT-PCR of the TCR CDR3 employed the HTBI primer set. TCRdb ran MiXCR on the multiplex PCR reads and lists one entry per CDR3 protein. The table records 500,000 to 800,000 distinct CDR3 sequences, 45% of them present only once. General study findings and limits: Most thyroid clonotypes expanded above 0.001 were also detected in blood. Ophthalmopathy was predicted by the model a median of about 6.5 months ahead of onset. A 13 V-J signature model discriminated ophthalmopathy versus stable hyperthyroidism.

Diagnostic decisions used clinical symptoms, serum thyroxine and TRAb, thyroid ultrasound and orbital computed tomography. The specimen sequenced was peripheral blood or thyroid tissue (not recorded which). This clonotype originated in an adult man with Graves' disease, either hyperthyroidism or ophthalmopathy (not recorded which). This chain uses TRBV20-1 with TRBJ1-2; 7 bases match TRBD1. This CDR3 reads CSAETTGNYGYTI. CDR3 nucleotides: TGCAGTGCCGAGACGACAGGGAACTATGGCTACACCATC.